This T cell receptor beta chain was identified during a study of blood T cells in healthy people across ages. On the study more broadly: About one barcoded TCR beta cDNA was captured per two T cells.

This clonotype occurred a few times. The antigen is not known. PCR was performed a second time for about 6 to 12 cycles using a sample-barcoded 5' primer and a J-beta primer mix. A template-switch adaptor that had 12 random nucleotides put a tag on each cDNA molecule. TCRdb reanalysed the 5' RACE reads using MiXCR and keeps one entry per CDR3 protein. The data contain 710,000 or so distinct CDR3 sequences, approximately 21% of them singletons. Trimming stripped 1 base from V and 8 bases from J, with 4 bases between. Germline CDR1 and CDR2: LGHDT and YNNKEL (reference sequence). This CDR3 has 11 amino acids. Whole-study findings and limits: Possibly, changes in expanded clonotypes were confounded because donor CMV status was unknown. What prevented conclusive comparison of naive and antigen-experienced cells was that PBMCs were unsorted.

V and J are TRBV3-1 and TRBJ2-3; D is ambiguous. This clonotype originated in a man aged 70 or older in good health. Sequenced sample: blood. The CDR3 region has the DNA TGTGCCAGCAGCCAAGTTGGTACGCAGTATTTT. This codes for CASSQVGTQYF.